A single count supports the clone carrying this T cell receptor (beta chain). Its matching antigen is unknown. This sample was included in a study of shared clonotypes between healthy human individuals. The protocol was immunoSEQ multiplex PCR, while the TCRdb copy is restricted to in-frame clones and leaves out a portion. The sample yields 550,000 to 600,000 clones, around 78% seen once. The CDR3 spans 16 residues. J lost 4 bases, V lost 0 bases, and 7 bases had no gene match. Per the germline V gene, CDR1 is SGHTS and CDR2 is YDEGEE. Overall study findings and caveats: Clonotype sharing levels among donors were expected to vary with sequencing depth.

Around 100 million PBMCs were counted before genomic DNA extraction. This clonotype was obtained from a woman aged 40 to 50 in good health. Some clones in this sample may be carry-over from other donors' samples. Source material: PBMCs. The rearrangement joins TRBV5-8 to TRBJ1-5; TRBD1 agrees at 7 bases. CDR3 nucleotides: TGTGCCAGCAGCTTGGGGCTGCAGGGGGGTAATCAGCCCCAGCATTTT. Translated: CASSLGLQGGNQPQHF.